Following are 11 T cell receptor beta chains from one sample sequenced in a study of blood T cell repertoires in COVID-19. Using immunoSEQ multiplex PCR, the repertoire was profiled, and TCRdb retains in-frame clones only, with some absent. The profile shows hundreds of thousands of clones, 90% of them singletons. Sequencing used peripheral blood. These receptor sequences come from a woman between 18 and 30 years old with acute or convalescent COVID-19.

This chain connects TRBV2 to TRBJ1-4; D unresolved. From germline, CDR1 is SNHLY and CDR2 FYNNEI. Trimming took off 11 bases at V and 5 bases at J, with 15 bases between the two ends. The CDR3 has 13 residues. CDR3 DNA: TGTGCCCGGTCTACAGTATCAAATGAAAAACTGTTTTTT. Translating it yields CARSTVSNEKLFF. Using reference TRBV2 and TRBJ1-4 for the parts outside the CDR3, the full variable domain is EPEVTQTPSHQVTQMGQEVILRCVPISNHLYFYWYRQILGQKVEFLVSFYNNEISEKSEIFDDQFSVERPDGSNFTLKIRSTKLEDSAMYFCARSTVSNEKLFFGSGTQLSVL.

The chain links TRBV18 to TRBJ1-5; perhaps TRBD1 as D (6 bases). Trimming took off 2 bases at V and 5 bases at J, with 13 bases between the two ends. Germline assignment: CDR1 KGHSH and CDR2 LQKENI. The CDR3 length is 15 residues. This chain's CDR3 is CASSPRGSPDQPQHF. In nucleotides, the CDR3 is TGTGCCAGCTCACCAAGGGGGTCCCCTGATCAGCCCCAGCATTTT.

V gene TRBV4-1 combines with J gene TRBJ2-7, with D perhaps TRBD1 (7 bases). The length of the CDR3 is 14 residues. Trimming pared 0 bases from V and 7 bases from J, leaving 13 bases between. CDR1 and CDR2 from the germline V gene are MGHRA and YSYEKL. CDR3 region: CASSQEEGAGEQYF. The CDR3 DNA is TGCGCCAGCAGCCAAGAGGAGGGGGCGGGAGAGCAGTACTTC.

In regard to this clone: Other DNA sequences of this sample code for an identical CDR3. The rearrangement links TRBV9 to TRBJ1-1; weak D call: TRBD1 (6 bases). The germline V gene has CDR1 SGDLS and CDR2 YYNGEE. The CDR3 runs 13 residues. Trimming removed 4 bases from V and 1 base from J, with 8 bases in between. CDR3 residues: CASSPRGNTEAFF. The CDR3 DNA is TGTGCCAGCAGCCCCAGGGGGAACACTGAAGCTTTCTTT.

The chain has TRBV25-1 and TRBJ2-7, with TRBD1 as a possible D gene (6 bases). V was cut by 6 bases and J by 3 bases, with 18 bases left in between. Germline V gene data show CDR1 as MGHDK and CDR2 as SYGVNS. The CDR3 is 15 residues long. CDR3: CASSTWDTIDYEQYF. The CDR3 region has the DNA TGTGCCAGCAGCACCTGGGACACCATAGACTACGAGCAGTACTTC.

V usage is TRBV18 and J usage is TRBJ1-2; 7 positions agree with TRBD1. The germline CDR1 and CDR2 sequences are KGHSH and LQKENI. V shed 3 bases, J shed 8 bases, and the junction held 12 bases outside the gene matches. CDR3 length equals 15 residues. CDR3 protein: CASSPQANRGQGYTF. CDR3 sequence (DNA): TGTGCCAGCTCACCCCAAGCTAACAGGGGTCAAGGCTACACCTTC.

The V call is TRBV3-1 (or the pseudogene TRBV3-2), the J call TRBJ1-5, with TRBD1 matching 8 bases. J gave up 1 base and V 3 bases, and 2 bases lay outside the gene matches. Germline V CDR1 and CDR2: LGHDT, YNNKEL (reference sequence). CDR3 length: 15 residues. CDR3 residues: CASSQGDRSNQPQHF. The CDR3 DNA reads as TGTGCCAGCAGCCAGGGGGACAGGAGCAATCAGCCCCAGCATTTT.

About this clone: This sample includes further DNA sequences coding for the same CDR3. This rearrangement joins TRBV29-1 to TRBJ1-1; D unresolved. The CDR3 loop spans 11 amino acids. The V gene's germline CDR1 is SQVTM and CDR2 ANQGSEA. V was pared by 0 bases and J by 5 bases, with 4 bases between. CDR3 region: CSVEERTEAFF. In nucleotides, the CDR3 is TGCAGCGTTGAAGAGAGAACTGAAGCTTTCTTT.

This clone was seen once. The chain joins TRBV7-9 to TRBJ2-1, with 7 bases that match TRBD2. Germline loops: CDR1 SEHNR, CDR2 FQNEAQ (reference sequence). The CDR3 has 15 residues. V lost 1 base to trimming and J lost 6 bases; unmatched junction nucleotides: 6. In DNA, the CDR3 is TGTGCCAGCAGCTTAGTAGGGGCGGGGGTCAATGAGCAGTTCTTC. This codes for CASSLVGAGVNEQFF.

This clone has just a few counts. The chain carries TRBV14 and TRBJ2-1; 9 bases are a match to TRBD2. The CDR3 sequence is 23 residues long. The germline CDR1 and CDR2 sequences are SGHDN and FVKESK. The V and J ends lost 0 bases and 1 base, in that order; junction bases with no gene match: 22. The CDR3 is CASSQEWGGVRLADFWSYNEQFF. CDR3 nucleotide sequence: TGTGCCAGCAGCCAAGAATGGGGTGGGGTTCGACTAGCGGATTTCTGGTCCTACAATGAGCAGTTCTTC.

Here the CDR3 reads CASSIDPEAYGYTF. The CDR3 region has the DNA TGTGCCAGTAGTATAGACCCGGAGGCCTATGGCTACACCTTC. The chain employs TRBV19 and TRBJ1-2, with D unclear. V was clipped by 0 bases and J by 4 bases, with 9 bases between them. Germline values: CDR1 LNHDA, CDR2 SQIVND (reference sequence). This CDR3 has 14 amino acids.